A selection of T cell receptor beta chains follows, all from one sample in a study of post-analysis software for immune sequencing data. One entry per CDR3 protein, called by TCRdb with MiXCR from the PCR reads. The sample holds hundreds of thousands of distinct CDR3 sequences, roughly 30% seen once. Input material: blood. All receptors come from a girl between 10 and 17 years old with multiple sclerosis. The CDR3 runs from the conserved cysteine through the conserved F or W. Each record gives: D gene, V gene, J gene, clone size, CDR3 protein, CDR3 DNA. D genes are given only for firm matches. Part of the rows lack a size; the others show once, few, many or a class for expanded clones.

>-|TRBV7-2|TRBJ2-7|many
CASSLGQGTYEQYF
TGTGCCAGCAGCTTAGGCCAGGGAACCTACGAGCAGTACTTC
>TRBD2|TRBV4-1|TRBJ2-7|-
CASSQLGLAGDEQYF
TGCGCCAGCAGCCAGTTGGGACTAGCGGGAGACGAGCAGTACTTC
>-|TRBV6-5|TRBJ2-7|-
CASSYSTGGSSEQYF
TGTGCCAGCAGTTACTCGACCGGGGGCTCGAGCGAGCAGTACTTC
>-|TRBV7-2|TRBJ1-5|-
CASSQRVSGRDQPQHF
TGTGCCAGCAGCCAACGCGTTTCGGGACGGGATCAGCCCCAGCATTTT
>-|TRBV6-6|TRBJ2-3|-
CASTGDTDTQYF
TGTGCCAGCACCGGCGATACAGATACGCAGTATTTT
>-|TRBV5-1|TRBJ2-7|-
CARSRDYEQYF
TGCGCCCGCAGCCGGGACTACGAGCAGTACTTC
>TRBD1|TRBV29-1|TRBJ2-5|few
CSVGGQGKETQYF
TGCAGCGTCGGGGGACAGGGCAAAGAGACCCAGTACTTC
>-|TRBV7-8|TRBJ1-2|few
CASSLARRPSLVQSYTF
TGTGCCAGCAGCTTAGCGCGGAGGCCGTCCTTAGTCCAGAGCTACACCTTC
>-|TRBV5-1|TRBJ2-7|-
CASSSKTGGGEQYF
TGCGCCAGCAGCTCTAAGACAGGTGGTGGCGAGCAGTACTTC
>-|TRBV2|TRBJ2-6|few
CASSAVGASGANVLTF
TGTGCCAGCAGTGCAGTAGGCGCCTCTGGGGCCAACGTCCTGACTTTC
>-|TRBV19|TRBJ2-5|-
CASQSDRSSYNEQYF
TGTGCCAGTCAGAGTGACAGGAGCTCCTACAATGAGCAGTACTTC
>-|TRBV12-3/TRBV12-4|TRBJ1-2|few
CASSSLTGSLAYGYTF
TGTGCCAGCAGCTCGCTGACAGGATCATTGGCCTATGGCTACACCTTC
>-|TRBV19|TRBJ1-2|-
CASSTRDLLRGYTF
TGTGCCAGTAGTACGAGGGACCTACTGAGGGGCTACACCTTC
>-|TRBV20-1|TRBJ2-7|-
CSARGQGIFYEQYF
TGCAGTGCTAGAGGGCAGGGGATTTTCTACGAGCAGTACTTC
>-|TRBV4-3|TRBJ2-7|few
CASSQDWGLSYEQYF
TGCGCCAGCAGCCAAGATTGGGGGTTGTCCTACGAGCAGTACTTC
>-|TRBV11-2|TRBJ1-1|-
CASSLVRGALRNRGSTEAFF
TGTGCCAGCAGCTTAGTGAGGGGAGCCCTAAGAAACCGAGGGAGCACTGAAGCTTTCTTT
>-|TRBV6-5|TRBJ2-7|few
CASSYSSSGPGAEQYF
TGTGCCAGCAGTTACTCATCGAGCGGCCCAGGAGCCGAGCAGTACTTC
>-|TRBV20-1|TRBJ2-3|few
CSARHVGPGIDTQYF
TGCAGTGCTAGACACGTTGGGCCCGGGATAGATACGCAGTATTTT
>TRBD1|TRBV5-1|TRBJ2-7|few
CASSERPGGEQYF
TGCGCCAGCAGCGAGCGGCCAGGGGGCGAGCAGTACTTC
>-|TRBV9|TRBJ1-6|-
CASSYSSSYNSPLHF
TGTGCCAGCAGCTACAGTAGCTCCTATAATTCACCCCTCCACTTT
>-|TRBV3-1|TRBJ2-7|-
CASSGDGGIYEQYF
TGTGCCAGCAGCGGCGACGGTGGGATCTACGAGCAGTACTTC
>-|TRBV28|TRBJ2-5|few
CASIKPGFPETQYF
TGTGCCAGCATCAAACCGGGGTTCCCAGAGACCCAGTACTTC
>-|TRBV10-1|TRBJ1-1|few
CASSRDGVNTEAFF
TGCGCCAGCAGCCGGGACGGTGTGAACACTGAAGCTTTCTTT
>-|TRBV20-1|TRBJ2-7|few
CSAPGDFSYEQYF
TGCAGTGCTCCTGGGGACTTCTCCTACGAGCAGTACTTC
>-|TRBV12-3/TRBV12-4|TRBJ1-1|-
CASSTPVGEAFF
TGTGCCAGCAGCACACCGGTGGGAGAAGCTTTCTTT
>TRBD2|TRBV11-2|TRBJ2-5|few
CASSLGPSGRAKETQYF
TGTGCCAGCAGCTTAGGCCCTAGCGGGAGGGCCAAAGAGACCCAGTACTTC
>-|TRBV27|TRBJ1-2|once
CANKTGSPYYGYTF
TGTGCCAACAAAACTGGCTCCCCTTACTATGGCTACACCTTC
>TRBD1|TRBV20-1|TRBJ2-7|-
CSARDRNGTAHSYEQYF
TGCAGTGCTAGAGATCGTAACGGGACAGCCCATTCCTACGAGCAGTACTTC
>-|TRBV7-7|TRBJ1-6|many
CASSRTGNSPLHF
TGTGCTAGCAGCCGAACAGGGAATTCACCCCTCCACTTT
>TRBD1|TRBV4-3|TRBJ1-6|few
CASSQDFRTGGNSPLHF
TGCGCCAGCAGCCAAGATTTTAGGACAGGGGGCAATTCACCCCTCCACTTT
>TRBD2|TRBV3-1|TRBJ2-3|few
CASSQASGGPRTDTQYF
TGTGCCAGCAGCCAGGCCAGCGGGGGGCCCCGCACAGATACGCAGTATTTT